This note documents a single TCR beta chain sequence. Its antigen remains unidentified. The junction does not match germline at one end; this may be a read error. This sample is drawn from a study of radiation and T cells in renal cell carcinoma. Study observations and caveats: In blood, top tumor clones expanded by 2 weeks, shrinking by 4.

TCRdb's copy holds only in-frame clones and misses some; the assay was immunoSEQ multiplex PCR. The sample has about 150,000 clones, around nine tenths seen once. Noted time point: blood 4 weeks post-SBRT, at nephrectomy. Described treatment: 15 Gy SBRT to primary tumor, nephrectomy 4 weeks later. Radiation-treated patients gave blood at baseline, week 2 and week 4. CDR1 and CDR2 (germline): KGHSH, LQKENI. This CDR3 contains 15 residues. This sequence originates from a woman aged 50 to 65 with renal cell carcinoma. V gene TRBV18 combines with J gene TRBJ1-3; D perhaps matches TRBD1 (6 bases). Sequenced material: blood, taken from a patient whose treatment included radiotherapy and nephrectomy. CDR3 sequence reads: CASLPTGSSGNTIYF. The DNA for the CDR3 is TGTGCCAGCTTACCAACAGGGAGCTCTGGAAACACCATATATTTT.